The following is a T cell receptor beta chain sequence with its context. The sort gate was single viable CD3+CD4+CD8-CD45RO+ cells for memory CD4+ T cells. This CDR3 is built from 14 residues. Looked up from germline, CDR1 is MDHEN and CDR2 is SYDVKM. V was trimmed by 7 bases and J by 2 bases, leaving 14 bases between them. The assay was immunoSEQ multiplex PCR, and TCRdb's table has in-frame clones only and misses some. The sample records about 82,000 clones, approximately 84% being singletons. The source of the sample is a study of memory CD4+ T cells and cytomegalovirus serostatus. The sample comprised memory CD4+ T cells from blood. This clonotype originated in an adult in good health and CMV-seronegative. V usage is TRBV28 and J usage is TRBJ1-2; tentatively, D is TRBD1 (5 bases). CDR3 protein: CASTPGGVNYGYTF. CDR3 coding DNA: TGTGCCAGCACCCCCGGGGGGGTAAACTATGGCTACACCTTC.